Shown below are 30 T cell receptor beta chains from a single sample sequenced in a study of blood T cell repertoires in COVID-19 (dated by TCRdb to the early 2020s). Libraries came from the immunoSEQ multiplex PCR assay. What TCRdb holds here is the immuneACCESS table cut down to in-frame rearrangements. Part of the clones is not present; checked against another copy, under half of the missing clones reflect an unresolved V gene, and the others are unexplained. The sample table contains over 200,000 clones; only one count was recorded for 75% to 90% of them. Of the sample, roughly 9% falls within the top ten clones. Material for sequencing was PBMCs or T cells enriched from blood (not recorded which). These receptors all come from a man in his forties who had recovered from COVID-19.

The chain couples TRBV5-1 to TRBJ2-7; TRBD2 matches 12 bases. CDR1 SGHRS and CDR2 YFSETQ come from the germline V gene. With 1 base clipped from V and 0 bases from J, the junction kept 5 bases outside the gene matches. The CDR3 loop spans 17 amino acids. Here the CDR3 DNA reads TGCGCCAGCAGCTTGTTTCTAGCGGGAGGGTTCTCCTACGAGCAGTACTTC. Translated: CASSLFLAGGFSYEQYF.

The rearrangement uses TRBV6-5 and TRBJ2-7, with 10 bases fitting TRBD2. With V trimmed by 10 bases and J by 5 bases, 8 bases remained unmatched. Germline CDR1 reads MNHEY; CDR2 reads SVGAGI. The CDR3 length is 13 residues. DNA for the CDR3: TGTGCCACGGAGCGGGAGGGCCGTAACGAGCAGTACTTC. Protein product: CATEREGRNEQYF.

This chain uses TRBV7-9 with TRBJ1-1; D remains ambiguous. CDR3 length equals 13 residues. Trimming took off 3 bases at V and 1 base at J, with 6 bases between the two ends. Germline CDR1 is SEHNR and CDR2 is FQNEAQ (reference sequence). CDR3 region: CASSLAQNTEAFF. CDR3 coding DNA: TGTGCCAGCAGCTTGGCACAGAACACTGAAGCTTTCTTT.

The rearrangement links TRBV6-2 or TRBV6-3 to TRBJ2-6, with 7 bases fitting TRBD2. This CDR3 contains 18 residues. The germline V gene has CDR1 MNHEY and CDR2 SVGEGT. Losses at the gene ends were 5 bases for V and 0 bases for J; bases not matched to a gene: 10. This chain's CDR3 is CASSRLAVRRSGANVLTF. CDR3 DNA sequence: TGTGCCAGCAGTCGTCTAGCGGTGAGGCGCTCTGGGGCCAACGTCCTGACTTTC.

The rearrangement uses TRBV7-9 and TRBJ1-2, with D unclear. Trimming cost V 6 bases and J 2 bases, with 13 bases left between them. CDR3 length: 14 amino acids. Germline CDR1 and CDR2: SEHNR and FQNEAQ (reference sequence). The CDR3 reads CASRVLEGNYGYTF. For the CDR3, the DNA is TGTGCCAGCAGGGTGCTAGAGGGAAACTATGGCTACACCTTC.

This sequence joins TRBV12-5 and TRBJ1-3; D remains unclear. Trimming removed 5 bases at V and 1 base at J, with 12 bases between. There are 15 residues in the CDR3. Germline CDR1 reads LGHNT; CDR2 reads FRNRAP. CDR3 nucleotide sequence: TGTGCTAGTGGTATGATGGGCCGATCTGGAAACACCATATATTTT. Amino acids: CASGMMGRSGNTIYF.

V is TRBV28 and J is TRBJ1-2; D not certain. Germline V CDR1 and CDR2: MDHEN, SYDVKM. This CDR3 region has 11 residues. CDR3: CASKHNYGYTF. In nucleotides, the CDR3 is TGTGCATCGAAACATAACTATGGCTACACCTTC.

The chain couples TRBV30 to TRBJ2-1; D uncertain. The CDR3 has 14 residues. The germline V gene encodes CDR1 GTSNPN and CDR2 SVGIG (reference sequence). V was cut by 5 bases and J by 10 bases, with 21 bases left in between. The CDR3 loop reads CAWSSSALIFEQFF. The CDR3 DNA reads TGTGCCTGGTCTTCCAGTGCCCTTATTTTCGAGCAGTTCTTC.

This chain uses TRBV28 with TRBJ2-2; TRBD2 matches 13 bases. Unmatched junction bases numbered 7, after V lost 6 bases and J lost 3 bases. Germline V gives CDR1 MDHEN, CDR2 SYDVKM. This CDR3 spans 17 amino acids. The CDR3 DNA sequence: TGTGCCAGCAGACCTGGGGGACTAGCGGGGCACACCGGGGAGCTGTTTTTT. Amino acid sequence: CASRPGGLAGHTGELFF. Full variable domain (remainder filled in from reference TRBV28 and TRBJ2-2): DVKVTQSSRYLVKRTGEKVFLECVQDMDHENMFWYRQDPGLGLRLIYFSYDVKMKEKGDIPEGYSVSREKKERFSLILESASTNQTSMYLCASRPGGLAGHTGELFFGEGSRLTVL.

The V and J genes are TRBV29-1 and TRBJ2-7, with TRBD2 identical over 16 bases. The V gene's germline CDR1 is SQVTM and CDR2 ANQGSEA. V lost 6 bases, J lost 0 bases, and 17 bases stayed unmatched. The CDR3 has 20 amino acids. The CDR3 spells CSVAAGLAGGPGAYSYEQYF. DNA for the CDR3: TGCAGCGTCGCGGCGGGACTAGCGGGAGGGCCGGGGGCCTACTCCTACGAGCAGTACTTC.

V is TRBV7-9 and J is TRBJ1-1; tentatively, D is TRBD1 (6 bases). Germline-derived CDR1 and CDR2 are SEHNR and FQNEAQ (reference sequence). Trimming cost V 5 bases and J 0 bases, with 13 bases left between them. This CDR3 comprises 15 residues. The CDR3 loop reads CASSPPGQMNTEAFF. The CDR3 DNA follows: TGTGCCAGCAGCCCTCCCGGACAGATGAACACTGAAGCTTTCTTT.

This chain links TRBV5-4 with TRBJ1-2; TRBD1 matches 7 bases. V was clipped by 3 bases and J by 4 bases; unmatched bases: 3. Looked up from germline, CDR1 is SGHNT and CDR2 is YYREEE (reference sequence). This CDR3 has 13 residues. The CDR3 loop is CASSSTGVYGYTF. The CDR3 region has the DNA TGTGCCAGCAGCTCAACAGGGGTCTATGGCTACACCTTC.

CDR3 DNA: TGTGCCAGCAGCACCCGGGACAGGGTGTACAATGAGCAGTTCTTC. Translation gives CASSTRDRVYNEQFF. V is TRBV7-8 and J is TRBJ2-1, with 9 nucleotides matching TRBD1. This CDR3 region has 15 residues. Losses at the gene ends were 5 bases for V and 4 bases for J; bases not matched to a gene: 6. Germline assignment: CDR1 SGHVS and CDR2 FQNEAQ.

This clone was recorded at least ten times. The genes are TRBV18 and TRBJ2-5; 9 bases fit TRBD2. The CDR3 contains 14 residues. CDR1 and CDR2 (germline): KGHSH, LQKENI. V lost 6 bases and J lost 5; bases outside the gene matches: 7. CDR3 amino acids: CASSGGRAPETQYF. CDR3 coding DNA: TGTGCCAGCTCTGGCGGGAGGGCCCCGGAGACCCAGTACTTC.

The chain combines TRBV25-1 with TRBJ1-5; a possible D gene is TRBD1 (6 bases). The V end was cut by 7 bases, the J end by 0 bases, with 10 bases between. The CDR3 extends over 14 amino acids. Germline V CDR1 and CDR2: MGHDK, SYGVNS. The CDR3 DNA reads TGTGCCAGCAAGAAACAGGGTAGCAATCAGCCCCAGCATTTT. The encoded protein is CASKKQGSNQPQHF.

The chain combines TRBV19 with TRBJ1-2; 7 positions agree with TRBD1. V gave up 2 bases and J gave up 8 bases; unmatched junction bases: 5. The germline V gene has CDR1 LNHDA and CDR2 SQIVND (reference sequence). The CDR3 contains 13 residues. The CDR3 DNA sequence: TGTGCCAGTAGTATACCCGGACAGGTCGGCTACACCTTC. It translates to CASSIPGQVGYTF.

The chain combines TRBV3-1 (or the pseudogene TRBV3-2) with TRBJ2-7; 11 bases are shared with TRBD1. There are 14 residues in the CDR3. V lost 3 bases to trimming and J lost 7 bases; unmatched junction nucleotides: 5. Germline V gene lookup returns CDR1 LGHDT and CDR2 YNNKEL (reference sequence). In DNA form, the CDR3 reads TGTGCCAGCAGCCAGCCGGGACAGGGGGTTGAGCAGTACTTC. The encoded protein is CASSQPGQGVEQYF.

The chain recombines TRBV5-1 with TRBJ2-5; 9 bases agree with TRBD1. The germline V gene has CDR1 SGHRS and CDR2 YFSETQ. CDR3 size: 14 residues. V gave up 5 bases and J gave up 5 bases; unmatched junction bases: 7. The CDR3 DNA follows: TGCGCCAGCAGTCCGGGACAGGGCCAGGAGACCCAGTACTTC. Translating gives CASSPGQGQETQYF.

The rearrangement uses TRBV30 and TRBJ1-6; TRBD1 matches 7 bases. The CDR3 runs to 16 residues. Germline V gene lookup returns CDR1 GTSNPN and CDR2 SVGIG (reference sequence). J gave up 10 bases and V 3 bases, and 15 bases lay outside the gene matches. CDR3 sequence (DNA): TGTGCCTGGAGGGCAGGTGCGGGACAGTATCCGTCACCCCTCCACTTT. Translated, it gives CAWRAGAGQYPSPLHF.

The V call is TRBV20-1, the J call TRBJ1-2; TRBD1 might be the D (5 bases). V dropped 1 base and J dropped 8 bases, with 8 bases sitting between them. The CDR3 has 11 residues. In germline, CDR1 is DFQATT, CDR2 SNEGSKA (reference sequence). The CDR3 DNA is TGCAGTGCTAGAGCAGGGTGGGGCTACACCTTC. The encoded protein is CSARAGWGYTF.

The chain joins TRBV7-9 to TRBJ1-1; D perhaps matches TRBD1 (5 bases). Between the trimmed V and J ends, which lost 0 bases and 10 bases, there was a span of 12 bases. The germline V gene encodes CDR1 SEHNR and CDR2 FQNEAQ (reference sequence). The CDR3 has 13 residues. The CDR3 nucleotides are TGTGCCAGCAGCTTAGCGGAGGGACGGGGAGCTTTCTTT. It codes for CASSLAEGRGAFF.

The chain couples TRBV27 to TRBJ2-1; perhaps TRBD1 as D (6 bases). This CDR3 is 15 amino acids long. Germline-derived CDR1 and CDR2 are MNHEY and SMNVEV (reference sequence). V lost 6 bases, J lost 5 bases, and 17 bases lay in between. CDR3 sequence (DNA): TGTGCCAGCAGGCAACAGGGCTCCCATAACAATGAGCAGTTCTTC. Translated: CASRQQGSHNNEQFF.

CDR3 coding DNA: TGTGCCAGCAGCCACGAGCAGACTTATCCGGAGGGGGAGACCCAGTACTTC. Translation: CASSHEQTYPEGETQYF. The genes are TRBV4-2 and TRBJ2-5, with a tentative D call TRBD2 (6 bases). V was cut by 3 bases and J by 5 bases, with 22 bases left in between. This CDR3 is built from 17 residues. Germline CDR1 and CDR2: LGHNA and YNFKEQ.

This clone is medium-sized (0.01 to 0.1%). V usage is TRBV6-4 and J usage is TRBJ2-1, with 8 bases that match TRBD2. V shed 2 bases and J 7 bases; nucleotides not matched to a gene: 4. CDR3 length equals 14 residues. Germline assignment: CDR1 MRHNA and CDR2 SNTAGT. Written as DNA, the CDR3 is TGTGCCAGCAGTGACGGCCCTAGCGGGAATGAGCAGTTCTTC. This gives the protein CASSDGPSGNEQFF.

The genes are TRBV28 and TRBJ1-2, with no clear D. This CDR3 region has 12 residues. The V gene's germline CDR1 is MDHEN and CDR2 SYDVKM. The V end lost 1 base, the J end lost 7 bases, and 7 bases lay between the germline ends. DNA of the CDR3: TGTGCCAGCAGTTTATCGCGGGTTGGCTACACCTTC. It yields the protein CASSLSRVGYTF.

J is TRBJ2-3 and V is TRBV27; TRBD2 agrees at 14 bases. After removal of 5 bases from V and 1 base from J, the junction contained 2 bases not matched to a gene. In germline, CDR1 is MNHEY, CDR2 SMNVEV (reference sequence). The CDR3 is made up of 16 amino acids. Here the CDR3 reads CASSGLAGGGTDTQYF. The CDR3 nucleotides read TGTGCCAGCAGTGGACTAGCGGGGGGTGGCACAGATACGCAGTATTTT.

V gene TRBV11-2 combines with J gene TRBJ2-1, with 13 bases identical to TRBD2. V shed 5 bases, J shed 8 bases, and the junction held 9 bases outside the gene matches. The CDR3 has 16 amino acids. Germline V gene sequence: CDR1 SGHAT, CDR2 FQNNGV. The CDR3 nucleotides are TGTGCCAGCAGCGCGACTAGCGGGAGGTTAGCGCATGAGCAGTTCTTC. Translation: CASSATSGRLAHEQFF.

V usage is TRBV5-1 and J usage is TRBJ2-1; TRBD2 aligns across 7 bases. The CDR3 consists of 17 residues. V gave up 1 base and J gave up 4 bases; unmatched junction bases: 11. Germline CDR1 SGHRS, CDR2 YFSETQ. The CDR3 here is CASSLLLGTNIYNEQFF. For the CDR3, the DNA is TGCGCCAGCAGCTTGTTATTGGGGACTAACATATACAATGAGCAGTTCTTC.

The chain has TRBV7-9 and TRBJ1-4; the D gene is possibly TRBD1 (6 bases). The germline gives CDR1 SEHNR, CDR2 FQNEAQ (reference sequence). The CDR3 sequence is 14 residues long. Trimming cost V 5 bases and J 5 bases, with 12 bases left between them. The DNA for the CDR3 is TGTGCCAGCAGCCCCTCACAGGGAAATGAAAAACTGTTTTTT. It yields the protein CASSPSQGNEKLFF.

V and J are TRBV3-1 (or the pseudogene TRBV3-2) and TRBJ2-7, with 7 bases that match TRBD1. Germline CDR1 reads LGHDT; CDR2 reads YNNKEL (reference sequence). This CDR3 has 14 amino acids. Germline trimming cut 2 bases from V and 1 base from J; bases unmatched to any gene: 2. The CDR3 nucleotides read TGTGCCAGCAGCCAACTGGGACAGTCCTACGAGCAGTACTTC. Amino acid sequence: CASSQLGQSYEQYF.